This T cell receptor beta chain was found in a study of CD8 T cells in Susac syndrome. Trimming at V came to 5 bases and at J to 5 bases, leaving 7 bases not matched to a gene. Germline-derived CDR1 and CDR2 are MNHEY and SMNVEV (reference sequence). The CDR3 has 15 residues. This clonotype was seen a single time. RNA totalling roughly 0.45 to 1 ug underwent reverse transcription with random hexamers. TCRdb processed the immunoSEQ multiplex PCR reads anew with MiXCR; each CDR3 protein has one entry. The table lists 150,000 or so distinct CDR3 sequences, roughly 96% of them singletons. This TCR derives from a human donor with Susac syndrome. Material: CD4+ T cells from PBMCs. This rearrangement joins TRBV27 to TRBJ1-1, with 11 bases identical to TRBD1. This CDR3 reads CASSLGTGGNTEAFF. The CDR3 DNA reads TGTGCCAGCAGTCTCGGGACAGGGGGAAATACTGAAGCTTTCTTT.